The rows below give T cell receptor beta chains drawn from one sample of a study of T cells in Graves' hyperthyroidism and ophthalmopathy. One entry per CDR3 protein, called by TCRdb with MiXCR from the multiplex PCR reads. This table has about 640,000 distinct CDR3 sequences, around 20% appearing once. The sample consisted of blood. These receptors were obtained from a man aged 25 to 40 with Graves' ophthalmopathy. Each CDR3 is given with its conserved first and last residue. The order of the fields is D gene, J gene, V gene, clone size, CDR3 DNA, CDR3 protein. D genes are given only for firm matches. For some rows the clone size is stated as once, few or many, or as a class when expanded; others skip it.

D gene: -
J gene: TRBJ2-7
V gene: TRBV28
clone size: many
CDR3 DNA: TGTGCCAGCAGTTTGGGGCAATTAAACGAGCAGTACTTC
CDR3 protein: CASSLGQLNEQYF

D gene: TRBD1
J gene: TRBJ1-1
V gene: TRBV10-3
clone size: few
CDR3 DNA: TGTGCCATCAGTGGGGGGACAGGGGGCGCGTACACTGAAGCTTTCTTT
CDR3 protein: CAISGGTGGAYTEAFF

D gene: -
J gene: TRBJ2-5
V gene: TRBV5-1
clone size: few
CDR3 DNA: TGCGCCAGCAGCCTAGTATGGGACTACCAAGAGACCCAGTACTTC
CDR3 protein: CASSLVWDYQETQYF

D gene: -
J gene: TRBJ2-1
V gene: TRBV12-3/TRBV12-4
clone size: few
CDR3 DNA: TGTGCCAGCACCATGAGCGGCGGCAATGAGCAGTTCTTC
CDR3 protein: CASTMSGGNEQFF

D gene: -
J gene: TRBJ1-1
V gene: TRBV2
clone size: many
CDR3 DNA: TGTGCCAGCAGTGAAGAGTGGACCCCCACGGTAGCTTTCTTT
CDR3 protein: CASSEEWTPTVAFF

D gene: -
J gene: TRBJ1-1
V gene: TRBV12-3/TRBV12-4
clone size: -
CDR3 DNA: TGTGCCAGCAGTTTAGGGGGGGACGGCAGTAGTGCGGAAGCTTTCTTT
CDR3 protein: CASSLGGDGSSAEAFF

D gene: TRBD2
J gene: TRBJ2-2
V gene: TRBV11-3
clone size: -
CDR3 DNA: TGTGCCAGCAGCTCTCGATGGGAGGGCACCGGGGAGCTGTTTTTT
CDR3 protein: CASSSRWEGTGELFF

D gene: -
J gene: TRBJ1-1
V gene: TRBV29-1
clone size: -
CDR3 DNA: TGCAGCGTTGGCGACAAGTTTAACACTGAAGCTTTCTTT
CDR3 protein: CSVGDKFNTEAFF

D gene: TRBD1
J gene: TRBJ2-7
V gene: TRBV7-9
clone size: few
CDR3 DNA: TGTGCCAGCAGCCCACCGACAACAGGGGGCGAGCAGTACTTC
CDR3 protein: CASSPPTTGGEQYF

D gene: -
J gene: TRBJ1-2
V gene: TRBV7-2
clone size: many
CDR3 DNA: TGTGCCAGCAGCAACCTCGACAGACCCGAGGCCTATGGCTACACCTTC
CDR3 protein: CASSNLDRPEAYGYTF

D gene: -
J gene: TRBJ1-2
V gene: TRBV6-1
clone size: few
CDR3 DNA: TGTGCCAGCAGTGAAGCGGAACAGGGCTATGGCTACACCTTC
CDR3 protein: CASSEAEQGYGYTF

D gene: TRBD2
J gene: TRBJ2-7
V gene: TRBV20-1
clone size: few
CDR3 DNA: TGCAGTGTGTTTGGGCGGGAGATTTCCTACGAGCAGTACTTC
CDR3 protein: CSVFGREISYEQYF

D gene: -
J gene: TRBJ2-6
V gene: TRBV28
clone size: few
CDR3 DNA: TGTGCCAGCAGTTTAATCGGGGACTCTGGGGCCAACGTCCTGACTTTC
CDR3 protein: CASSLIGDSGANVLTF

D gene: TRBD1
J gene: TRBJ2-7
V gene: TRBV4-3
clone size: few
CDR3 DNA: TGCGCCAGCAGCCCGGGACAGAACTCCTACGAGCAGTACTTC
CDR3 protein: CASSPGQNSYEQYF

D gene: -
J gene: TRBJ2-1
V gene: TRBV5-1
clone size: -
CDR3 DNA: TGCGCCAGCAGCTTTAATCCCTACAATGAGCAGTTCTTC
CDR3 protein: CASSFNPYNEQFF

D gene: -
J gene: TRBJ2-1
V gene: TRBV7-2
clone size: -
CDR3 DNA: TGTGCCAGCAGCTTAGTCAAGAGCTCCTACAATGAGCAGTTCTTC
CDR3 protein: CASSLVKSSYNEQFF

D gene: TRBD1
J gene: TRBJ1-2
V gene: TRBV3-1
clone size: -
CDR3 DNA: TGTGCCAGCAGCACGCGACAGGGAGCTAACTATGGCTACACCTTC
CDR3 protein: CASSTRQGANYGYTF

D gene: TRBD2
J gene: TRBJ2-1
V gene: TRBV10-2
clone size: few
CDR3 DNA: TGCGCCAGCAGCCTTCTAGCGGGAGGGCTCGGCTCCTACAATGAGCAGTTCTTC
CDR3 protein: CASSLLAGGLGSYNEQFF

D gene: TRBD2
J gene: TRBJ2-3
V gene: TRBV29-1
clone size: -
CDR3 DNA: TGCAGCGTTCAGTTCGGGAGGAGTACAGATACGCAGTATTTT
CDR3 protein: CSVQFGRSTDTQYF

D gene: TRBD2
J gene: TRBJ2-2
V gene: TRBV24-1
clone size: few
CDR3 DNA: TGTGCCACCAGTGATCCAGCGGGAGATAACGGGGAGCTGTTTTTT
CDR3 protein: CATSDPAGDNGELFF

D gene: -
J gene: TRBJ2-2
V gene: TRBV5-1
clone size: few
CDR3 DNA: TGCGCCCCAGCAGGCCCCCCGGAAGGGGAGCTGTTTTTT
CDR3 protein: CAPAGPPEGELFF

D gene: -
J gene: TRBJ2-3
V gene: TRBV7-8
clone size: many
CDR3 DNA: TGTGCCAGCAGCCCAGGGACAAGACCCACAGATACGCAGTATTTT
CDR3 protein: CASSPGTRPTDTQYF

D gene: TRBD1
J gene: TRBJ1-1
V gene: TRBV7-8
clone size: many
CDR3 DNA: TGTGCCAGCAGCTGGGGACAGGCGAACACTGAAGCTTTCTTT
CDR3 protein: CASSWGQANTEAFF

D gene: -
J gene: TRBJ1-5
V gene: TRBV7-9
clone size: once
CDR3 DNA: TGTGCCAGCAGCTTAGCGCTTCGCTTCGTGGGCAGGACATATAGCAATCAGCCCCAGCATTTT
CDR3 protein: CASSLALRFVGRTYSNQPQHF

D gene: -
J gene: TRBJ2-1
V gene: TRBV12-3/TRBV12-4
clone size: -
CDR3 DNA: TGTGCCAGCACGCGGAGCAGCTCCTACAATGAGCAGTTCTTC
CDR3 protein: CASTRSSSYNEQFF

D gene: -
J gene: TRBJ2-7
V gene: TRBV30
clone size: -
CDR3 DNA: TGTGCCTGGGGCCCGACTAGCGAGCAGTACTTC
CDR3 protein: CAWGPTSEQYF

D gene: -
J gene: TRBJ1-5
V gene: TRBV6-1
clone size: -
CDR3 DNA: TGTGCCAGCACCAAAGGATTTTATAGCAATCAGCCCCAGCATTTT
CDR3 protein: CASTKGFYSNQPQHF